A single TCR beta chain is shown here with its context. This record comes from a study of blood T cell repertoires in COVID-19. As for the study in general: The United States, Italy and Spain supplied acute and convalescent COVID-19 samples.

In the study's own analysis: Amplification with reference gene primers provided the estimates of nucleated cell counts. The method was immunoSEQ multiplex PCR; TCRdb's version includes in-frame clones alone and lacks a portion of them. V, J and clone size are those of that table, while D and trimming were read from the DNA. This repertoire shows roughly 80,000 clones, roughly four fifths found once; its top ten account for 10% to 15%. The CDR3 is 12 residues long. The V gene's germline CDR1 is SGHDT and CDR2 YYEEEE. Trimming shortened V by 9 bases and J by 7 bases, and 17 bases separated the two germline ends.

The sample consisted of peripheral blood. This TCR was recovered from an elderly man with acute or convalescent COVID-19. The V gene is TRBV5-6, the J gene TRBJ2-7, with D possibly being TRBD2 (6 bases). CDR3 protein: CATQRGGEEQYF. CDR3 DNA: TGTGCCACCCAGAGGGGCGGGGAAGAGCAGTACTTC.